This passage covers 4 T cell receptor beta chains from one sample sequenced in a study of tumor-infiltrating lymphocytes in primary liver carcinoma. The input was around 530 ng total RNA; TCR beta cDNA was made from it with a constant-region primer. Each TCR beta library was derived from three nested multiplex PCR rounds that employed slightly modified ARM-PCR. A C-beta reverse primer was combined with TRBV1-TRBV30 forward primers in the first two PCR rounds, and each round had approximately 10 cycles. In TCRdb, the multiplex PCR reads were re-called with MiXCR into one record per CDR3 protein. The repertoire holds 250,000 to 400,000 distinct CDR3 sequences, with roughly 60% as singletons. Unsorted whole blood served as the source of blood RNA, and germline DNA was extracted as well. Material for sequencing was peripheral blood. The source of these receptors is a man aged 35-49 years with primary liver carcinoma and hepatitis B virus infection.

The CDR3 DNA sequence: TGTGCCAGCAGCTTAAGGGTCCCCGGGTCCGATGAGCAGTACTTC. It yields the protein CASSLRVPGSDEQYF. The chain employs TRBV11-2 and TRBJ2-7, with unresolved D. CDR3 length equals 15 residues. Per the germline V gene, CDR1 is SGHAT and CDR2 is FQNNGV. V was cut by 2 bases and J by 7 bases, with 18 bases left in between.

This clonotype was observed many times. The chain is built from TRBV5-4 and TRBJ2-5, with TRBD1 matching over 7 bases. In germline, CDR1 is SGHNT, CDR2 YYREEE (reference sequence). The ends lost 0 bases at V and 2 bases at J; junction bases unmatched: 4. The CDR3 is 15 amino acids. The CDR3 spells CASSLVAGGQETQYF. CDR3 coding DNA: TGTGCCAGCAGCTTGGTGGCAGGGGGTCAAGAGACCCAGTACTTC.

About this clonotype: One junction end disagrees with the germline gene, perhaps due to a read error. The CDR3 DNA reads TGTGCCAGCAGCTGGTTGGGACAGGGGGCTGGGACTGAAGCTTTGTTT. This gives the protein CASSWLGQGAGTEALF. This chain joins TRBV5-6 and TRBJ1-1; 12 bases map to TRBD1. Germline V gene sequence: CDR1 SGHDT, CDR2 YYEEEE. The CDR3 has 16 residues. The whole variable domain, filled in from reference TRBV5-6 and TRBJ1-1, reads DAGVTQSPTHLIKTRGQQVTLRCSPKSGHDTVSWYQQALGQGPQFIFQYYEEEERQRGNFPDRFSGHQFPNYSSELNVNALLLGDSALYLCASSWLGQGAGTEALFGQGTRLTVV.

Only a few counts were recorded for this clonotype. One end of the junction varies from germline; a read error may be responsible. The chain employs TRBV7-9 and TRBJ2-1, with D possibly matching TRBD2 (6 bases). The CDR3 totals 16 residues. Germline V CDR1 and CDR2: SEHNR, FQNEAQ (reference sequence). CDR3 loop: CASSLGSASAYNEQFF. CDR3 sequence (DNA): TGTGCCAGCAGTTTAGGATCGGCTAGCGCCTACAATGAGCAGTTCTTC.